Below, 27 T cell receptor beta chains from the same sample are listed, as sequenced in a study of T-cell reconstitution after alpha-beta-depleted transplantation in children. Unique molecular identifiers were incorporated into the prepared TCRbeta library. TCRdb processed the PCR reads anew with MiXCR; each CDR3 protein has one entry. The sample has roughly 610,000 distinct CDR3 sequences, roughly 10% seen once. Material: PBMCs from the stem cell graft donor, obtained from the stem cell graft. The origin of the receptors is a human donor who donated a stem cell graft to a child with acute myeloid leukemia.

This clonotype was seen a handful of times. V gene TRBV7-9 combines with J gene TRBJ2-3; 9 bases map to TRBD2. CDR3 length equals 17 residues. Looked up from germline, CDR1 is SEHNR and CDR2 is FQNEAQ (reference sequence). Unmatched junction bases numbered 17, after V lost 10 bases and J lost 3 bases. In nucleotides, the CDR3 is TGTGCCACCCACCCCCGGGCAGGGGCGGGGGGGACAGATACGCAGTATTTT. This translates into CATHPRAGAGGTDTQYF. The whole variable domain, filled in from reference TRBV7-9 and TRBJ2-3, reads DTGVSQNPRHKITKRGQNVTFRCDPISEHNRLYWYRQTLGQGPEFLTYFQNEAQLEKSRLLSDRFSAERPKGSFSTLEIQRTEQGDSAMYLCATHPRAGAGGTDTQYFGPGTRLTVL.

The table lists this clonotype with a few counts. This sequence joins TRBV28 and TRBJ2-7, with 11 bases aligning to TRBD2. V lost 2 bases, J lost 6 bases, and 6 bases stayed unmatched. From germline, CDR1 is MDHEN and CDR2 SYDVKM. This CDR3 is built from 15 residues. CDR3 loop: CASSLTSGRSPEQYF. The CDR3 DNA sequence: TGTGCCAGCAGTTTAACTAGCGGGAGATCCCCCGAGCAGTACTTC.

In its sample, this clonotype was seen a few times. CDR3 region: CASILAGAGYEQFF. CDR3 DNA: TGTGCCAGCATCCTAGCGGGAGCGGGGTATGAGCAGTTCTTC. The chain uses TRBV11-2 and TRBJ2-1, with 10 bases matching TRBD2. V shed 7 bases, J shed 8 bases, and the junction held 8 bases outside the gene matches. The germline gives CDR1 SGHAT, CDR2 FQNNGV. CDR3 length: 14 residues.

This clonotype was picked up many times. V usage is TRBV14 and J usage is TRBJ2-3; no clear D gene. Trimming removed 5 bases from V and 0 bases from J, with 12 bases in between. The CDR3 loop spans 15 amino acids. Germline V gene data show CDR1 as SGHDN and CDR2 as FVKESK. The chain's CDR3 is CASSRAISSTDTQYF. Here the CDR3 DNA reads TGTGCCAGCAGCAGAGCGATCTCTAGCACAGATACGCAGTATTTT.

This clonotype turned up a few times. This sequence joins TRBV20-1 and TRBJ1-1; D gene uncertain. V lost 6 bases, J lost 2 bases, and 16 bases lay in between. Germline V gene data show CDR1 as DFQATT and CDR2 as SNEGSKA (reference sequence). This CDR3 contains 14 residues. This chain's CDR3 is CSAEIDTKNTEAFF. DNA of the CDR3: TGCAGTGCCGAAATTGACACAAAAAACACTGAAGCTTTCTTT.

This clonotype appeared a few times. This chain links TRBV20-1 with TRBJ2-3; the D gene is possibly TRBD1 (6 bases). Germline assignment: CDR1 DFQATT and CDR2 SNEGSKA (reference sequence). CDR3 size: 13 residues. The V and J ends lost 8 bases and 2 bases respectively, with 14 bases between them. CDR3 nucleotide sequence: TGCAGTATCAGGGGATCCAACACAGATACGCAGTATTTT. Translating gives CSIRGSNTDTQYF.

V usage is TRBV20-1 and J usage is TRBJ2-7, with D possibly being TRBD1 (6 bases). Trimming removed 3 bases at V and 0 bases at J, with 15 bases between. The CDR3 covers 15 residues. Germline-derived CDR1 and CDR2 are DFQATT and SNEGSKA (reference sequence). As DNA, the CDR3 is TGCAGTGCTAGTAGGGGAACAGGGAGCTCCTACGAGCAGTACTTC. Protein: CSASRGTGSSYEQYF.

This clonotype was recorded many times. The chain recombines TRBV7-2 with TRBJ2-7; no firm D call. Germline assignment: CDR1 SGHTA and CDR2 FQGNSA. CDR3 size: 12 residues. V shed 5 bases and J shed 0 bases, with 5 bases lying between them. CDR3 loop: CASSTSSYEQYF. The CDR3 bases are TGTGCCAGCAGCACCTCCTCCTACGAGCAGTACTTC.

This rearrangement joins TRBV5-6 to TRBJ2-3; D unresolved. The CDR3 is 14 residues long. The V end was cut by 0 bases, the J end by 4 bases, with 9 bases between. In germline, CDR1 is SGHDT, CDR2 YYEEEE. CDR3 DNA: TGTGCCAGCAGCTTGGAATTCCAGTCAGATACGCAGTATTTT. Amino acid sequence: CASSLEFQSDTQYF.

The V call is TRBV6-2 or TRBV6-3, the J call TRBJ1-6; 8 positions agree with TRBD1. CDR3 length: 19 amino acids. V gave up 4 bases and J gave up 3 bases; unmatched junction bases: 14. Germline CDR1 is MNHEY and CDR2 is SVGEGT. The CDR3 protein is CASSFPQRLTGVYNSPLHF. In nucleotides, the CDR3 is TGTGCCAGCAGTTTCCCGCAGCGTTTGACAGGGGTCTATAATTCACCCCTCCACTTT.

The CDR3 here is CASSLGGLNYGYTF. The CDR3 DNA sequence: TGTGCCAGCAGTTTAGGGGGTCTGAACTATGGCTACACCTTC. V and J are TRBV12-3 or TRBV12-4 and TRBJ1-2; no firm D call. The CDR3 covers 14 residues. V gave up 1 base and J gave up 2 bases, with 8 bases separating them.

This clonotype was counted between two and nine times. The chain joins TRBV15 to TRBJ2-1; D perhaps matches TRBD2 (6 bases). V lost 0 bases and J lost 1, with 7 bases in between. The CDR3 runs to 15 residues. Germline CDR1 is LNHNV and CDR2 is YYDKDF (reference sequence). In nucleotides, the CDR3 is TGTGCCACCAGCAGAGATGCGGGATCCTACAATGAGCAGTTCTTC. Translated: CATSRDAGSYNEQFF.

V is TRBV6-1 and J is TRBJ1-2; D is perhaps TRBD1 (5 bases). The length of the CDR3 is 16 residues. The V end was cut by 7 bases, the J end by 1 base, with 19 bases between. CDR1 is MNHNS and CDR2 is SASEGT in the germline V gene. The CDR3: CASTSLSWGFNYGYTF. CDR3 nucleotides: TGTGCCAGCACCTCCCTGAGTTGGGGGTTTAACTATGGCTACACCTTC.

This clonotype was seen a few times. This rearrangement joins TRBV20-1 to TRBJ2-7, with D uncertain. The germline V gene encodes CDR1 DFQATT and CDR2 SNEGSKA (reference sequence). Trimming pared 2 bases from V and 5 bases from J, leaving 13 bases between. This CDR3 region has 13 residues. CDR3 coding DNA: TGCAGTGCTAGATGGAGCGCTATGAACGAGCAGTACTTC. Translating gives CSARWSAMNEQYF.

The sample holds a few counts of this clonotype. The V and J genes are TRBV20-1 and TRBJ2-1, with 9 nucleotides matching TRBD2. This CDR3 has 17 residues. CDR1 is DFQATT, CDR2 SNEGSKA, per germline (reference sequence). V trimming: 7 bases; J trimming: 8 bases; junction bases outside the gene matches: 21. CDR3 sequence (DNA): TGCAGTGGCGTAGTGGCTAGCGGGAACCGAAACGGGGATGAGCAGTTCTTC. Translation: CSGVVASGNRNGDEQFF.

J is TRBJ1-1 and V is TRBV4-3; D call uncertain. V was trimmed by 0 bases and J by 7 bases, leaving 15 bases between them. The CDR3 covers 15 residues. The V gene's germline CDR1 is LGHNA and CDR2 YSLEER. In DNA form, the CDR3 reads TGCGCCAGCAGCCAAGATGGGCGGGGATGGAGTGAAGCTTTCTTT. It codes for CASSQDGRGWSEAFF.

The genes are TRBV7-9 and TRBJ1-4; D is perhaps TRBD1 (5 bases). V lost 0 bases, J lost 3 bases, and 8 bases lay in between. The germline CDR1 and CDR2 sequences are SEHNR and FQNEAQ (reference sequence). This CDR3 has 15 residues. The CDR3 is CASSLAPGANEKLFF. The CDR3 DNA sequence: TGTGCCAGCAGCTTAGCGCCGGGGGCTAATGAAAAACTGTTTTTT.

The chain couples TRBV29-1 to TRBJ1-2, with D hard to call. V lost 0 bases and J lost 9, with 8 bases in between. Looked up from germline, CDR1 is SQVTM and CDR2 is ANQGSEA. This CDR3 is built from 11 residues. The CDR3 loop is CSVEESRRYTF. The CDR3 DNA reads as TGCAGCGTTGAAGAGTCCCGGCGCTACACCTTC.

The V gene is TRBV29-1, the J gene TRBJ2-1; D not certain. The CDR3 contains 14 residues. V gave up 1 base and J gave up 9 bases, with 16 bases separating them. Germline lookup yields CDR1 SQVTM and CDR2 ANQGSEA. This chain's CDR3 is CSVEGGRATIEQFF. DNA of the CDR3: TGCAGCGTTGAAGGCGGACGGGCTACAATTGAGCAGTTCTTC.

Many counts were recorded for this clonotype. This rearrangement joins TRBV5-1 to TRBJ1-2; D call uncertain. Trimming pared 2 bases from V and 1 base from J, leaving 9 bases between. From germline, CDR1 is SGHRS and CDR2 YFSETQ. The CDR3 spans 14 residues. This CDR3 is CASSFGEINYGYTF. CDR3 DNA: TGCGCCAGCAGCTTTGGTGAAATTAACTATGGCTACACCTTC.

This clonotype has more than one count but fewer than ten. The chain couples TRBV20-1 to TRBJ2-1, with 13 bases matching TRBD2. Germline V lookup: CDR1 DFQATT, CDR2 SNEGSKA (reference sequence). With V trimmed by 0 bases and J by 4 bases, 3 bases remained unmatched. The CDR3 is made up of 16 amino acids. The CDR3 protein is CSARDETSGRYNEQFF. CDR3 DNA: TGCAGTGCTAGAGATGAGACTAGCGGGAGGTACAATGAGCAGTTCTTC.

Only a few counts were recorded for this clonotype. The chain has TRBV7-8 and TRBJ2-1, with 11 bases lining up with TRBD2. V lost 1 base, J lost 6 bases, and 5 bases stayed unmatched. Germline CDR1 reads SGHVS; CDR2 reads FQNEAQ. The length of the CDR3 is 16 residues. The CDR3 sequence: CASSLGATSGSNEQFF. The CDR3 DNA is TGTGCCAGCAGCTTAGGGGCCACTAGCGGGAGCAATGAGCAGTTCTTC.

DNA for the CDR3: TGTGCCAGCACTGGAGGGGGCCCGAACACCGGGGAGCTGTTTTTT. Residues: CASTGGGPNTGELFF. The chain recombines TRBV12-3 or TRBV12-4 with TRBJ2-2; TRBD1 is a possible D gene (7 bases). V was pared by 7 bases and J by 0 bases, with 12 bases between. CDR3 length: 15 amino acids.

CDR3 protein: CASSLQGRSNQPQHF. The DNA for the CDR3 is TGTGCCAGCAGTTTGCAAGGGAGGAGCAATCAGCCCCAGCATTTT. This chain joins TRBV12-3 or TRBV12-4 and TRBJ1-5; no definite D call. CDR3 length: 15 residues. V shed 3 bases and J shed 1 base, with 10 bases lying between them.

This clonotype was observed a few times. This chain links TRBV20-1 with TRBJ1-1; maybe TRBD1 (6 bases). Per the germline V gene, CDR1 is DFQATT and CDR2 is SNEGSKA (reference sequence). V lost 6 bases, J lost 2 bases, and 13 bases lay in between. The CDR3 contains 13 residues. CDR3 loop: CSADRTDNTEAFF. In nucleotides, the CDR3 is TGCAGTGCCGACAGGACAGACAACACTGAAGCTTTCTTT.

The V gene is TRBV30, the J gene TRBJ2-7; possibly TRBD1 for D (5 bases). The CDR3 totals 12 residues. The germline V and J ends were trimmed by 3 bases and 7 bases, with 13 bases remaining between them. Per the germline V gene, CDR1 is GTSNPN and CDR2 is SVGIG (reference sequence). As DNA, the CDR3 is TGTGCCTGGAGCCCCGGACAAGGTGAGCAGTACTTC. Amino acid sequence: CAWSPGQGEQYF. Full variable domain (remainder filled in from reference TRBV30 and TRBJ2-7): SQTIHQWPATLVQPVGSPLSLECTVEGTSNPNLYWYRQAAGRGLQLLFYSVGIGQISSEVPQNLSASRPQDRQFILSSKKLLLSDSGFYLCAWSPGQGEQYFGPGTRLTVT.

The chain recombines TRBV20-1 with TRBJ2-5; 9 nucleotides line up with TRBD2. The CDR3 has 15 amino acids. J lost 5 bases, V lost 3 bases, and 10 bases had no gene match. Looked up from germline, CDR1 is DFQATT and CDR2 is SNEGSKA (reference sequence). The CDR3 spells CSASLVWAGGETQYF. In DNA form, the CDR3 reads TGCAGTGCTAGTCTGGTCTGGGCGGGGGGGGAGACCCAGTACTTC.